The rows below give T cell receptor beta chains drawn from one sample of a study of blood T cell repertoires in COVID-19. TCRdb's table, derived via immunoSEQ multiplex PCR, lists solely in-frame clones and lacks some. This repertoire shows 80,000 to 100,000 clones, about 87% found once; its top ten account for just under 20%. Sequenced sample: peripheral blood. These receptors originate from a human donor in a cohort sampled during active COVID-19. CDR3s include the opening cysteine and the closing phenylalanine or tryptophan. The D gene is left open where the match is weak. The size field is filled for only some rows; it gives once, few, many or a size class.

clone size	D gene	V gene	J gene	CDR3 DNA	CDR3 protein
NA	NA	TRBV5-4	TRBJ1-2	TGTGCCAGCAGCGCAGAACGAATGGGCTACACCTTC	CASSAERMGYTF
NA	TRBD1	TRBV25-1	TRBJ2-7	TGTGCCAGCAGAGACAGGGAATTCTACGAGCAGTACTTC	CASRDREFYEQYF
once	NA	TRBV6-6	TRBJ2-5	TGTGCCAGCACTACGGCGGCAAAAGGGACCCAGTACTTC	CASTTAAKGTQYF
NA	TRBD2	TRBV5-4	TRBJ2-7	TGTGCCATGGATATAGCGGGAGGCGAGAGCTCCTACGAGCAGTACTTC	CAMDIAGGESSYEQYF
NA	NA	TRBV10-2	TRBJ2-2	TGCGCCAGCAGTGAGGGTACTAGAGTGAACACCGGGGAGCTGTTTTTT	CASSEGTRVNTGELFF
NA	NA	TRBV28	TRBJ1-1	TGTGCCAGCACCGCCTACAGGCTGAACACTGAAGCTTTCTTT	CASTAYRLNTEAFF
NA	NA	TRBV11-2	TRBJ2-7	TGTGCCAGCAGCTTAGTTATAGGCCTAGCTCGCGAGCAGTACTTC	CASSLVIGLAREQYF
NA	NA	TRBV7-8	TRBJ2-1	TGTGCCAGCAGCTTAGCAAGACTACCAACAAACTACAATGAGCAGTTCTTC	CASSLARLPTNYNEQFF
NA	TRBD1	TRBV19	TRBJ1-2	TGTGCCAGTAGTAGGGGGACAGGAGATCGCTACACCTTC	CASSRGTGDRYTF
NA	NA	TRBV19	TRBJ1-3	TGTGCCAGTAGTCCCCGACAGGAGGTCTACACCATATATTTT	CASSPRQEVYTIYF
NA	NA	TRBV5-5	TRBJ2-1	TGTGCCAGCAGCCGGGGGACCGATTACAATGAGCAGTTCTTC	CASSRGTDYNEQFF
NA	TRBD1	TRBV29-1	TRBJ1-4	TGCAGCGCCCGGACAGGGGCTAATGAAAAACTGTTTTTT	CSARTGANEKLFF